This T cell receptor (beta chain) was retrieved from a study of metastatic and nonmetastatic thyroid tumors (dated by TCRdb to about 2020). As for the study more broadly: The researchers compared repertoires between peripheral blood samples and tumor or nodule tissue samples from patients with malignant or benign thyroid disease. On the study overall, not on this receptor specifically: In both blood and tumor samples, TCR beta diversity was reported to be significantly higher in malignant tumors than in benign nodules.

About this clone: Its antigen is currently not known. Per-base qualities were not stored, and no clone one base away is much larger. This same CDR3 is encoded by further DNA sequences in the sample.

None of the patients had been given any treatment before thyroid surgery. Using T-cell receptor beta sequencing, the researchers looked back retrospectively at clinical samples from patients, gathered between about 2011 and 2019. Library creation used PCR. Sequencing was performed on an Illumina HiSeq 4000. The TCR beta-chain CDR3 region of each patient was profiled by high-throughput sequencing. The study's processing was this. A classifier to discriminate distant-metastatic papillary thyroid cancer patients was built from CDR3 differences across clinicopathological groups. To measure repertoire diversity the researchers used the Shannon index, while the Morisita-Horn index served to gauge how similar the tumor and blood repertoires were. TCRdb handled the public reads itself, with Q25 trimming in fastp and clone calling in MiXCR, and kept productive beta chains. None of the V and J calls come from the authors' own analysis; TCRdb made them. The sample contains about 1,900 clones, approximately 10% of them found a single time. The biggest ten clones account for over 35% of the sample.

For CDR1 and CDR2, the germline V gene lists SGHTA and FQGTGA. The CDR3 runs 17 amino acids, cysteine and phenylalanine included. The DNA shown is the 51-base CDR3, in frame from base 1. Trimming removed 8 bases from V and 5 bases from J, leaving 27 bases between the germline ends. Sample: tumor tissue. This receptor chain uses TRBV7-3 and TRBJ2-5, with the D segment possibly TRBD1 or TRBD2, each aligning over 5 bases. The receptor was isolated from a female donor with papillary thyroid cancer or a benign thyroid nodule (not recorded which). Some clones in this sample may be carry-over from other donors' samples. The CDR3 protein: CASARGRGGTTSETQYF. The nucleotide sequence is given as TGTGCCAGCGCTCGGGGTCGTGGTGGGACGACTTCGGAGACCCAGTACTTC.